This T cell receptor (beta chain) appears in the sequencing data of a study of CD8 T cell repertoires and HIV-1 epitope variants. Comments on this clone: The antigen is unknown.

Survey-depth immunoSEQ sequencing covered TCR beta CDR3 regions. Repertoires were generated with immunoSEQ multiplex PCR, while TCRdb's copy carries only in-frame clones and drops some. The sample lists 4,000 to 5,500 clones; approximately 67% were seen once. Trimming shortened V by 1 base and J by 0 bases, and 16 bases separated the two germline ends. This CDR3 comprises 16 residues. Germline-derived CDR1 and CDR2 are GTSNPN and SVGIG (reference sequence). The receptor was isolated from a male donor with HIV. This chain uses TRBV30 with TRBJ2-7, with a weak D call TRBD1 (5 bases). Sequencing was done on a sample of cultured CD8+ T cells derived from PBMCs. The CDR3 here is CAWSGTRGRGSYEQYF. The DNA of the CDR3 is TGTGCCTGGAGTGGTACCCGAGGAAGGGGCTCCTACGAGCAGTACTTC.